The 11 T cell receptor beta chains given below trace back to one sample, sequenced in a study of cytomegalovirus exposure and HLA in healthy donors. The PCR contained 60 Vbeta and 13 Jbeta primers. Repertoires were generated with immunoSEQ multiplex PCR, while TCRdb's copy carries only in-frame clones and drops some. There are fewer than 120,000 clones in the sample; approximately 80% occur only once, and 2.5% to 3.5% lies in the top ten. Sequences were obtained from PBMCs. These receptors all come from a woman in her sixties in good health and CMV-seropositive.

The rearrangement uses TRBV27 and TRBJ2-7; 9 nucleotides agree with TRBD1. The length of the CDR3 is 15 residues. The J segment lost 3 bases and the V segment lost 0 bases, leaving 3 bases of the junction unmatched. The V gene's germline CDR1 is MNHEY and CDR2 SMNVEV (reference sequence). This chain's CDR3 is CASSLSGTGLYEQYF. Written as DNA, the CDR3 is TGTGCCAGCAGTTTATCCGGGACAGGGCTCTACGAGCAGTACTTC.

This clone has a single count. The chain combines TRBV7-3 with TRBJ1-1, with unresolved D. The CDR3 runs to 13 residues. V was cut by 2 bases and J by 1 base, with 5 bases left in between. Germline V CDR1 and CDR2: SGHTA, FQGTGA. The CDR3, as DNA: TGTGCCAGCAGCTTATGGGCGAACACTGAAGCTTTCTTT. The encoded protein is CASSLWANTEAFF.

The chain links TRBV5-1 to TRBJ2-5; 9 bases align to TRBD2. TRBJ2-7 explains the end of the DNA better; the J call may be wrong. The germline V gene encodes CDR1 SGHRS and CDR2 YFSETQ. This CDR3 has 13 residues. CDR3 DNA: TGCGCCAGCAGCGTAGTAGCGGGAGCCGAGCAGTACTTC. Translated: CASSVVAGAEQYF.

The chain joins TRBV19 to TRBJ2-4, with a tentative D call TRBD1 (5 bases). With 5 bases removed from V and 15 bases from J, the gap between germline ends came to 26 bases. Germline V gene lookup returns CDR1 LNHDA and CDR2 SQIVND (reference sequence). The CDR3 totals 15 residues. The DNA for the CDR3 is TGTGCCAGTAGTCTATGGGCAGGGAATCAAAAACATGCGTACTTC. This codes for CASSLWAGNQKHAYF. Variable domain in full (rest from reference TRBV19 and TRBJ2-4): DGGITQSPKYLFRKEGQNVTLSCEQNLNHDAMYWYRQDPGQGLRLIYYSQIVNDFQKGDIAEGYSVSREKKESFPLTVTSAQKNPTAFYLCASSLWAGNQKHAYFGAGTRLSVL.

This sequence joins TRBV6-5 and TRBJ2-7; D is unresolved. V lost 6 bases and J 5 bases, leaving 11 bases between the germline ends. This CDR3 contains 12 residues. Germline loops: CDR1 MNHEY, CDR2 SVGAGI. CDR3 amino acids: CASRGLVNEQYF. Here the CDR3 DNA reads TGTGCCAGCAGGGGTCTAGTCAACGAGCAGTACTTC.

This chain joins TRBV6-5 and TRBJ2-1, with 10 positions matching TRBD2. Germline values: CDR1 MNHEY, CDR2 SVGAGI. V was clipped by 6 bases and J by 5 bases; unmatched bases: 4. CDR3 length: 14 amino acids. CDR3 DNA sequence: TGTGCCAGCAGCCGGACTAGCGGAAACAATGAGCAGTTCTTC. The encoded protein is CASSRTSGNNEQFF.

This clone was seen only a few times. V usage is TRBV7-2 and J usage is TRBJ2-1, with TRBD1 identical over 11 bases. Trimming cost V 1 base and J 9 bases; bases outside gene matches: 5. The CDR3 covers 15 residues. Per germline, CDR1 SGHTA and CDR2 FQGNSA. The CDR3 protein is CASSLDVDRGREQFF. The DNA for the CDR3 is TGTGCCAGCAGCTTAGACGTGGACAGGGGGCGTGAGCAGTTCTTC.

The chain uses TRBV7-3 and TRBJ2-5, with 7 positions matching TRBD2. The V and J ends lost 3 bases and 5 bases, in that order; junction bases with no gene match: 12. This CDR3 has 16 residues. Germline values: CDR1 SGHTA, CDR2 FQGTGA. DNA for the CDR3: TGTGCCAGCAGCTTGAGAGCGGGATTCCCCCCCGAGACCCAGTACTTC. Translation: CASSLRAGFPPETQYF. The whole variable domain, filled in from reference TRBV7-3 and TRBJ2-5, reads GAGVSQTPSNKVTEKGKYVELRCDPISGHTALYWYRQSLGQGPEFLIYFQGTGAADDSGLPNDRFFAVRPEGSVSTLKIQRTERGDSAVYLCASSLRAGFPPETQYFGPGTRLLVL.

V usage is TRBV5-4 and J usage is TRBJ1-2; D may be TRBD1 (5 bases). CDR3 size: 14 residues. Germline CDR1 and CDR2: SGHNT and YYREEE (reference sequence). Deletions cut 0 bases from V and 3 bases from J, with 9 bases between. The CDR3 loop reads CASSLAGWDYGYTF. The CDR3 DNA follows: TGTGCCAGCAGCTTGGCAGGGTGGGACTATGGCTACACCTTC.

The genes are TRBV29-1 and TRBJ1-2; 11 positions match TRBD1. The CDR3 spans 16 residues. Germline CDR1 reads SQVTM; CDR2 reads ANQGSEA. V shed 6 bases and J 7 bases; nucleotides not matched to a gene: 16. The CDR3 DNA sequence: TGCAGCGTGAGGGGACAGGGGGATACCGCTTCCTTTGGCTACACCTTC. Its protein is CSVRGQGDTASFGYTF.

The genes are TRBV5-1 and TRBJ2-3, with a weak D call TRBD2 (5 bases). Germline V gene data show CDR1 as SGHRS and CDR2 as YFSETQ. The CDR3 extends over 14 amino acids. Between the trimmed V and J ends, which lost 8 bases and 2 bases, there was a span of 15 bases. The CDR3 DNA follows: TGCGCCAGTCAGACTACGAGCCACACAGATACGCAGTATTTT. The encoded protein is CASQTTSHTDTQYF.